Listed below are T cell receptor beta chains from one sample, sequenced in a study of blood T cell repertoires in COVID-19. Sequenced by immunoSEQ multiplex PCR; TCRdb stores in-frame clones only, minus some. This table has some 240,000 clones, approximately 83% appearing once. Input material: PBMCs or T cells enriched from blood (not recorded which). These receptor sequences come from a woman aged 40 to 55 with acute COVID-19. Both conserved end residues are part of each CDR3. Each record gives: J gene, D gene, clone size, V gene, CDR3 length, CDR3 protein, CDR3 DNA. D genes are given only for firm matches. Where a row states a size, it is once, few, many or the class of an expanded clone; other rows omit it.

TRBJ2-7 | . | . | TRBV5-5 | 15 | CASSLAPGSSYEQYF | TGTGCCAGCAGCTTGGCCCCAGGAAGCTCCTACGAGCAGTACTTC
TRBJ2-1 | TRBD2 | . | TRBV6-5 | 15 | CASSPPGGRPNEQFF | TGTGCCAGCAGTCCCCCCGGCGGGAGGCCGAATGAGCAGTTCTTC
TRBJ2-7 | TRBD2 | . | TRBV5-1 | 15 | CASSLAGGGTYEQYF | TGCGCCAGCAGCTTGGCCGGGGGAGGGACCTACGAGCAGTACTTC
TRBJ2-7 | TRBD1 | once | TRBV5-4 | 14 | CASSGRDRVNEQYF | TGTGCCAGCAGCGGTAGGGACAGGGTCAACGAGCAGTACTTC
TRBJ2-7 | TRBD1 | . | TRBV11-2 | 13 | CASSPGQNYEQYF | TGTGCCAGCAGCCCGGGACAGAACTACGAGCAGTACTTC
TRBJ2-1 | TRBD2 | . | TRBV5-8 | 16 | CASSLGSGRALGEQFF | TGTGCCAGCAGCTTGGGGAGCGGGAGGGCCTTGGGTGAGCAGTTCTTC
TRBJ1-1 | . | . | TRBV5-1 | 15 | CASSLAGAPGTEAFF | TGCGCCAGCAGCTTGGCTGGGGCCCCGGGCACTGAAGCTTTCTTT
TRBJ2-1 | TRBD2 | . | TRBV29-1 | 13 | CSVLSGINNEQFF | TGCAGCGTGCTTAGCGGGATAAACAATGAGCAGTTCTTC
TRBJ2-2 | . | . | TRBV1 | 21 | CTSSQGGVGGGLAANTGELFF | TGCACCAGCAGCCAAGGCGGTGTCGGGGGGGGACTAGCGGCTAACACCGGGGAGCTGTTTTTT
TRBJ2-7 | . | . | TRBV21-1 | 15 | CATDPQRLSSYEQYF | TGTGCCACCGACCCTCAGCGCCTTAGCTCCTACGAGCAGTACTTC
TRBJ1-5 | . | . | TRBV2 | 14 | CASRGAGDYQPQHF | TGTGCCAGCCGGGGGGCAGGGGATTATCAGCCCCAGCATTTT
TRBJ2-1 | . | . | TRBV6-6 | 14 | CASSYESSYNEQFF | TGTGCCAGCAGCTACGAGAGCTCCTACAATGAGCAGTTCTTC
TRBJ1-1 | TRBD1 | . | TRBV5-1 | 15 | CASSLGGTGDTEAFF | TGCGCCAGCAGCTTGGGGGGGACAGGTGATACTGAAGCTTTCTTT
TRBJ1-5 | . | . | TRBV5-1 | 15 | CASSLAPGSNQPQHF | TGCGCCAGCAGCTTGGCGCCAGGTAGCAATCAGCCCCAGCATTTT
TRBJ1-2 | . | once | TRBV5-1 | 14 | CASSLSGGNYGYTF | TGCGCCAGCAGCTTGTCGGGCGGGAACTATGGCTACACCTTC
TRBJ2-2 | TRBD2 | . | TRBV11-3 | 17 | CASSLGLAGANTGELFF | TGTGCCAGCAGTTTGGGACTAGCGGGAGCCAACACCGGGGAGCTGTTTTTT
TRBJ1-1 | . | . | TRBV19 | 15 | CASSILDSGNTEAFF | TGTGCCAGTAGTATATTGGACAGCGGAAACACTGAAGCTTTCTTT
TRBJ2-1 | TRBD2 | . | TRBV7-9 | 18 | CASSLARGLAGADNEQFF | TGTGCCAGCAGCCTGGCCAGGGGACTAGCGGGGGCCGACAATGAGCAGTTCTTC
TRBJ2-1 | TRBD2 | . | TRBV19 | 15 | CASSTGLGRDNEQFF | TGTGCCAGTAGTACAGGACTAGGTAGAGACAATGAGCAGTTCTTC
TRBJ2-1 | TRBD2 | . | TRBV2 | 23 | CASSEAYEGLAGRGGRSYNEQFF | TGTGCCAGCAGTGAAGCATATGAGGGACTAGCGGGCCGAGGAGGGAGATCCTACAATGAGCAGTTCTTC
TRBJ2-1 | . | . | TRBV29-1 | 12 | CSVVLRGLEQFF | TGCAGCGTTGTGCTTCGGGGTCTAGAGCAGTTCTTC
TRBJ2-1 | . | once | TRBV30 | 12 | CAWKGIVVEQFF | TGTGCCTGGAAGGGGATAGTGGTTGAGCAGTTCTTC
TRBJ2-7 | TRBD2 | . | TRBV7-6 | 17 | CASSLASTLALTYEQYF | TGTGCCAGCAGCTTAGCCTCAACACTAGCGCTCACCTACGAGCAGTACTTC
TRBJ2-7 | . | . | TRBV10-3 | 13 | CAISGSSFYEQYF | TGTGCCATCAGTGGTTCTAGCTTCTACGAGCAGTACTTC
TRBJ2-1 | TRBD1 | . | TRBV3-1/TRBV3-2 | 15 | CASSQGTGGYNEQFF | TGTGCCAGCAGCCAGGGGACAGGGGGGTACAATGAGCAGTTCTTC
TRBJ2-5 | . | few | TRBV5-1 | 14 | CASSLVEEQETQYF | TGCGCCAGCAGCTTGGTTGAAGAGCAAGAGACCCAGTACTTC
TRBJ1-1 | TRBD1 | . | TRBV19 | 15 | CASSSPGQGGTEAFF | TGTGCCAGTAGTAGCCCTGGACAGGGAGGCACTGAAGCTTTCTTT
TRBJ2-2 | TRBD1 | . | TRBV19 | 16 | CASSRTTGVGAGELFF | TGTGCCAGTAGTAGAACGACAGGGGTTGGCGCCGGGGAGCTGTTTTTT
TRBJ1-4 | . | . | TRBV15 | 12 | CATSRTSEKLFF | TGTGCCACCAGCAGGACAAGTGAAAAACTGTTTTTT
TRBJ2-2 | . | . | TRBV3-1/TRBV3-2 | 15 | CASENGLAHTGELFF | TGTGCCAGCGAGAATGGGCTAGCCCACACCGGGGAGCTGTTTTTT
TRBJ2-7 | . | . | TRBV11-2 | 16 | CASSLSWSQGPYEQYF | TGTGCCAGCAGCTTATCTTGGTCGCAGGGGCCCTACGAGCAGTACTTC
TRBJ2-1 | TRBD2 | . | TRBV9 | 15 | CASSVGTSVYNEQFF | TGTGCCAGCAGCGTAGGGACTAGCGTATACAATGAGCAGTTCTTC
TRBJ2-2 | . | once | TRBV9 | 13 | CASSVDGTGELFF | TGTGCCAGCAGCGTAGACGGGACCGGGGAGCTGTTTTTT
TRBJ1-1 | . | . | TRBV7-6 | 15 | CASPQGTGKNTEAFF | TGTGCCAGCCCCCAGGGCACAGGCAAGAACACTGAAGCTTTCTTT
TRBJ1-4 | . | . | TRBV5-1 | 15 | CASSLAGTTNEKLFF | TGCGCCAGCAGCTTGGCGGGGACAACTAATGAAAAACTGTTTTTT
TRBJ1-5 | TRBD1 | . | TRBV30 | 13 | CAWTGQSNQPQHF | TGTGCCTGGACGGGACAGAGCAATCAGCCCCAGCATTTT
TRBJ2-7 | TRBD1 | . | TRBV6-5 | 15 | CASRRHRGISYEQYF | TGTGCCAGCAGAAGGCACAGGGGAATCTCCTACGAGCAGTACTTC
TRBJ1-3 | TRBD1 | . | TRBV6-6 | 15 | CASTPGGGSGNTIYF | TGTGCCAGCACCCCAGGGGGCGGCTCTGGAAACACCATATATTTT
TRBJ2-3 | TRBD1 | once | TRBV11-2 | 17 | CASSLGVRGPPTDTQYF | TGTGCCAGCAGCTTAGGCGTCAGGGGGCCTCCCACAGATACGCAGTATTTT